These 17 T cell receptor beta chains originate from one sample sequenced in a study of blood T cell repertoires in COVID-19. Sequencing used immunoSEQ multiplex PCR; TCRdb keeps in-frame clones, though not all of them. The sample gives some 200,000 clones, around 87% of which show up once; around an eighth is in the top ten. The source material was peripheral blood. These receptors were taken from a woman in her 70s with COVID-19, enrolled during active disease.

This chain joins TRBV7-9 and TRBJ2-3; D gene uncertain. The germline CDR1 and CDR2 sequences are SEHNR and FQNEAQ (reference sequence). Trimming pared 5 bases from V and 0 bases from J, leaving 9 bases between. The CDR3 is 14 amino acids. The CDR3 sequence: CASSASSSTDTQYF. The CDR3 DNA sequence: TGTGCCAGCAGCGCCAGTTCTAGCACAGATACGCAGTATTTT.

The DNA of the CDR3 is TGTGCCAGCGCCGGGACTGAGACCCCTGGGACCCAGTACTTC. Residues: CASAGTETPGTQYF. J is TRBJ2-5 and V is TRBV28; tentatively, D is TRBD2 (6 bases). V lost 8 bases to trimming and J lost 7 bases, with 20 bases between them. The CDR3 has 14 amino acids. CDR1 MDHEN and CDR2 SYDVKM come from the germline V gene.

This chain connects TRBV30 to TRBJ2-2; 8 nucleotides align to TRBD1. Germline CDR1 is GTSNPN and CDR2 is SVGIG (reference sequence). Germline trimming cut 2 bases from V and 7 bases from J; bases unmatched to any gene: 6. This CDR3 spans 14 amino acids. The DNA for the CDR3 is TGTGCCTGGAGTCTCAGGGGGCAGAACGGGGAGCTGTTTTTT. Translation: CAWSLRGQNGELFF.

This clone appeared once. CDR3 residues: CASSYYTGELFF. The CDR3 coding sequence is TGTGCCAGCAGCTACTACACCGGGGAGCTGTTTTTT. V usage is TRBV5-5 and J usage is TRBJ2-2; D gene ambiguous. The CDR3 runs 12 residues. Germline V gene sequence: CDR1 SGHKS, CDR2 YYEKEE (reference sequence). The V end was cut by 3 bases, the J end by 3 bases, with 3 bases between.

The chain joins TRBV18 to TRBJ2-2; 8 bases match TRBD1. J gave up 3 bases and V 5 bases, and 8 bases lay outside the gene matches. The CDR3 spans 16 residues. The germline CDR1 and CDR2 sequences are KGHSH and LQKENI. This CDR3 is CASSRTGTGYTGELFF. CDR3 DNA: TGTGCCAGCTCAAGAACCGGGACAGGATACACCGGGGAGCTGTTTTTT. Complete variable domain (other parts from reference TRBV18 and TRBJ2-2): NAGVMQNPRHLVRRRGQEARLRCSPMKGHSHVYWYRQLPEEGLKFMVYLQKENIIDESGMPKERFSAEFPKEGPSILRIQQVVRGDSAAYFCASSRTGTGYTGELFFGEGSRLTVL.

The chain recombines TRBV2 with TRBJ2-1, with 8 bases matching TRBD1. Germline trimming cut 4 bases from V and 7 bases from J; bases unmatched to any gene: 9. The length of the CDR3 is 15 residues. The germline CDR1 and CDR2 sequences are SNHLY and FYNNEI. The CDR3 DNA sequence: TGTGCCAGCAGTGGGTCAGGGGGCAGCTGGAATGAGCAGTTCTTC. Protein sequence: CASSGSGGSWNEQFF.

The rearrangement joins TRBV7-2 to TRBJ2-5, with D maybe TRBD2 (5 bases). This CDR3 region has 14 residues. The germline V gene encodes CDR1 SGHTA and CDR2 FQGNSA. The V and J ends lost 0 bases and 3 bases respectively, with 8 bases between them. For the CDR3, the DNA is TGTGCCAGCAGCTTAGCTAGCGTGGAAGAGACCCAGTACTTC. It is translated as CASSLASVEETQYF.

V is TRBV13 and J is TRBJ2-2; 8 positions agree with TRBD2. The V gene's germline CDR1 is PRHDT and CDR2 FYEKMQ (reference sequence). Losses at the gene ends were 5 bases for V and 2 bases for J; bases not matched to a gene: 7. The CDR3 runs to 16 residues. CDR3 sequence: CASSLGIAGNTGELFF. The DNA of the CDR3 is TGTGCCAGCAGCCTCGGGATAGCGGGAAACACCGGGGAGCTGTTTTTT.

This chain links TRBV7-3 with TRBJ2-3, with 15 bases fitting TRBD2. There are 18 residues in the CDR3. Looked up from germline, CDR1 is SGHTA and CDR2 is FQGTGA. The V segment lost 5 bases and the J segment 2 bases; nucleotides outside the gene matches: 8. The CDR3 nucleotides are TGTGCCAGCAGCCCCGGGACTAGCGGGAGGCGGGACACAGATACGCAGTATTTT. It is translated as CASSPGTSGRRDTDTQYF.

This clone appeared once. The chain carries TRBV14 and TRBJ2-3; 10 bases are shared with TRBD1. Losses at the gene ends were 1 base for V and 3 bases for J; bases not matched to a gene: 4. The CDR3 extends over 16 amino acids. Germline assignment: CDR1 SGHDN and CDR2 FVKESK. CDR3 sequence reads: CASSQAWTGGTDTQYF. CDR3 DNA: TGTGCCAGCAGCCAAGCTTGGACAGGGGGTACAGATACGCAGTATTTT.

This clone was recorded at least ten times. This sequence joins TRBV30 and TRBJ1-2, with TRBD1 identical over 7 bases. The CDR3 spans 15 residues. The J segment lost 5 bases and the V segment lost 0 bases, leaving 9 bases of the junction unmatched. In germline, CDR1 is GTSNPN, CDR2 SVGIG (reference sequence). CDR3 protein: CAWSVQGQVIYGYTF. The CDR3 bases are TGTGCCTGGAGTGTACAGGGGCAAGTAATTTATGGCTACACCTTC.

This clone was seen a handful of times. The J gene is TRBJ1-3, the V gene TRBV5-1, with D unclear. The V gene's germline CDR1 is SGHRS and CDR2 YFSETQ. CDR3 length: 14 residues. The ends were cut back, 3 bases at V and 0 bases at J, with 7 bases in the middle. Here the CDR3 reads CASSSDFSGNTIYF. The CDR3 nucleotides read TGCGCCAGCAGCTCCGACTTCTCTGGAAACACCATATATTTT.

This clone was observed once. The chain carries TRBV7-2 and TRBJ2-3, with 12 bases matching TRBD2. Germline CDR1 is SGHTA and CDR2 is FQGNSA. With V trimmed by 5 bases and J by 9 bases, 9 bases remained unmatched. The CDR3 loop spans 15 amino acids. In DNA, the CDR3 is TGTGCCAGCAGCGGCCAGACTAGCGGGAGATTGACGCAGTATTTT. Translation: CASSGQTSGRLTQYF.

The chain is built from TRBV7-6 and TRBJ2-6; 7 bases line up with TRBD1. The CDR3 is 18 residues long. The V and J ends lost 5 bases and 0 bases, in that order; junction bases with no gene match: 10. CDR1 SGHVS and CDR2 FNYEAQ come from the germline V gene. For the CDR3, the DNA is TGTGCCAGCAGCACAAACAGGGGCCTTTCCTCTGGGGCCAACGTCCTGACTTTC. Its protein product is CASSTNRGLSSGANVLTF.

The chain recombines TRBV11-2 with TRBJ2-1; TRBD1 aligns across 7 bases. The CDR3 sequence is 13 residues long. V shed 5 bases and J 7 bases; nucleotides not matched to a gene: 5. Looked up from germline, CDR1 is SGHAT and CDR2 is FQNNGV. Here the CDR3 reads CASSLNRGNEQFF. The DNA of the CDR3 is TGTGCCAGCAGCCTTAACAGGGGTAATGAGCAGTTCTTC.

The gene calls are TRBV5-5 and TRBJ2-1; 11 positions match TRBD2. This CDR3 is 18 amino acids long. V shed 4 bases and J 5 bases; nucleotides not matched to a gene: 14. CDR1 and CDR2 (germline): SGHKS, YYEKEE (reference sequence). CDR3 DNA sequence: TGTGCCAGCAGCCGACAACGAACTAGCGGGAGTACCCACAATGAGCAGTTCTTC. Translating gives CASSRQRTSGSTHNEQFF.

The gene calls are TRBV6-5 and TRBJ2-2; TRBD2 matches 10 bases. Germline CDR1 reads MNHEY; CDR2 reads SVGAGI. V was pared by 8 bases and J by 2 bases, with 2 bases of the junction left unmatched. CDR3 size: 14 residues. CDR3 sequence (DNA): TGTGCCAGCGGGACTAGCGCAAACACCGGGGAGCTGTTTTTT. This translates into CASGTSANTGELFF.